The clone carrying this T cell receptor beta chain has ten or more counts. Time point: patch test 3, about 24 weeks after DPC sensitization. Treatment noted: therapeutic diphenylcyclopropenone sensitization with weekly scalp DPC. This specimen belongs to a study of human T cells and chemical hapten exposure. Unique molecular identifiers were attached to individual cDNA molecules during library preparation. As processed by the authors: Sequenced samples showed a median of around 91,000 TCRs each, with counts running from about 22,000 to 700,000. TCRdb fed the RACE reads into MiXCR, producing one record per CDR3 protein. The V and J calls reflect TCRdb's pipeline rather than the authors' work. The sample holds just under 60,000 distinct CDR3 sequences; 9.5% to 15% are singletons and the top ten take 2.4%. V was trimmed by 2 bases and J by 0 bases, leaving 8 bases between them. The germline gives CDR1 SGHTA, CDR2 FQGNSA. The CDR3 has 15 amino acids.

The sequence was obtained from a man younger than 40 with alopecia areata. Some clones in this sample may be carry-over from other donors' samples. The source was whole blood, collected in connection with sensitization to the hapten diphenylcyclopropenone (DPC). J is TRBJ1-3 and V is TRBV7-2, with D hard to call. The CDR3 DNA reads TGTGCCAGCAGCTTACATCCAGTCTCTGGAAACACCATATATTTT. Encoded protein: CASSLHPVSGNTIYF.